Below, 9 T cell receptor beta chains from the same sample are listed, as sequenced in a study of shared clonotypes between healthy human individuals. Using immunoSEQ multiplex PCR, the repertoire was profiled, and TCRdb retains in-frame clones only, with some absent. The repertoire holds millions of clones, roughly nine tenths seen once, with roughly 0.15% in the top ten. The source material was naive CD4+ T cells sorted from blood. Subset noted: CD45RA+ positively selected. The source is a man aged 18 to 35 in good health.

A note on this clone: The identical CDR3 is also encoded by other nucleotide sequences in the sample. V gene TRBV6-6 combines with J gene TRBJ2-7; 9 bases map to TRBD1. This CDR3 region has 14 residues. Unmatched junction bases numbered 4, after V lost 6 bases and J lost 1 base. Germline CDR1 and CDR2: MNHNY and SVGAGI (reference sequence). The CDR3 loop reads CASSAGTGSYEQYF. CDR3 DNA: TGTGCCAGCAGCGCCGGGACAGGGTCCTACGAGCAGTACTTC.

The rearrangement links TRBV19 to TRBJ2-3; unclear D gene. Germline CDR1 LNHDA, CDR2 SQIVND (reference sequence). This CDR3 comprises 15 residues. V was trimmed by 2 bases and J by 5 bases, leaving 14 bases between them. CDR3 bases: TGTGCCAGTAGTATAACCGTGAAATCGGTAGATACGCAGTATTTT. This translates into CASSITVKSVDTQYF.

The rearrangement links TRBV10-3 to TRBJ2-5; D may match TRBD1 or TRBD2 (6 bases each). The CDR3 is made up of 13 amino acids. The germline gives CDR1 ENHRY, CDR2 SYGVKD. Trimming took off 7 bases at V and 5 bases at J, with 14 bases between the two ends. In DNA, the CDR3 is TGTGCCATCACCCCGGGGGCTGGGGAGACCCAGTACTTC. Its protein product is CAITPGAGETQYF.

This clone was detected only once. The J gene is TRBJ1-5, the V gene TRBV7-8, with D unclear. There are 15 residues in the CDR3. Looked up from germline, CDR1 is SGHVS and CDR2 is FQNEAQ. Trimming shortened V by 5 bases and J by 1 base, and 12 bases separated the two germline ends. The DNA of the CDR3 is TGTGCCAGCAGCCTGAGGAAGCTGAGCAATCAGCCCCAGCATTTT. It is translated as CASSLRKLSNQPQHF.

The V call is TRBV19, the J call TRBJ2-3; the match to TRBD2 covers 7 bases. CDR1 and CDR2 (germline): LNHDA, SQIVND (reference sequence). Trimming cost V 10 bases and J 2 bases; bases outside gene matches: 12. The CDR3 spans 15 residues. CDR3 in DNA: TGTGCCACCCGGAGTCCTAGCGGAGTCACAGATACGCAGTATTTT. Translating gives CATRSPSGVTDTQYF.

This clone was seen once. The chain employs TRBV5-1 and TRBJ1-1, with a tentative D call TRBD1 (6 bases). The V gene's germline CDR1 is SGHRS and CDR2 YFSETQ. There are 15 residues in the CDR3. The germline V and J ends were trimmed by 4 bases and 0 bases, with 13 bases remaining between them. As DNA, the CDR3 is TGCGCCAGCAGCCCCCTACAGGGAATGAACACTGAAGCTTTCTTT. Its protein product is CASSPLQGMNTEAFF.

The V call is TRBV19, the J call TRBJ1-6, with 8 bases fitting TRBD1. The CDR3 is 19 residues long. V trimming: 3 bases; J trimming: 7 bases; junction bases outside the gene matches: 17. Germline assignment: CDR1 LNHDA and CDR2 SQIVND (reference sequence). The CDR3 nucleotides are TGTGCCAGTAGTATTTTCGTCTTGGGACAGGTTCTACGAAATTCACCCCTCCACTTT. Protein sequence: CASSIFVLGQVLRNSPLHF.

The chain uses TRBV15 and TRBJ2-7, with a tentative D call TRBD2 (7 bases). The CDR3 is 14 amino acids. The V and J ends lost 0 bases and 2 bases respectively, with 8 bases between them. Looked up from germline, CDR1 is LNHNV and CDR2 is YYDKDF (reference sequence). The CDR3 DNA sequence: TGTGCCACCAGCAGAGAGCGGGGGCCCTACGAGCAGTACTTC. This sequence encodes CATSRERGPYEQYF. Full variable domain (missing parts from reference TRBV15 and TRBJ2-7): DAMVIQNPRYQVTQFGKPVTLSCSQTLNHNVMYWYQQKSSQAPKLLFHYYDKDFNNEADTPDNFQSRRPNTSFCFLDIRSPGLGDTAMYLCATSRERGPYEQYFGPGTRLTVT.

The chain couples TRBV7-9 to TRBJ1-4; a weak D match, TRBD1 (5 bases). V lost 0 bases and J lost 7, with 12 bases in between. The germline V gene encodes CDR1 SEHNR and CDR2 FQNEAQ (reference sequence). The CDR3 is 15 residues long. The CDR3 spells CASSLASGGSEKLFF. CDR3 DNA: TGTGCCAGCAGCTTAGCGTCGGGGGGGAGTGAAAAACTGTTTTTT.